The source of this TCR beta chain is a study of blood T cell repertoires in COVID-19. The wider study: From the United States, Italy and Spain came samples of acute and convalescent COVID-19. Sample material is recorded as cDNA or gDNA derived from T cells, B-cell-depleted T cells, or PBMCs.

Germline lookup yields CDR1 SGHRS and CDR2 YFSETQ. The CDR3 spans 16 residues. V lost 0 bases to trimming and J lost 6 bases; unmatched junction nucleotides: 5. Original handling: Amplification of reference gene primers was used by the study to estimate nucleated cell counts. Clones were read by immunoSEQ multiplex PCR, and TCRdb kept only the in-frame ones, dropping some. V and J calls and clone size are given by that table; D and trimming were obtained from the DNA. Altogether some 520,000 clones are present, about 88% being singletons, with the ten largest covering roughly 0.84%. The V and J genes are TRBV5-1 and TRBJ2-1; 11 bases match TRBD2. Material for sequencing was peripheral blood. The receptor was isolated from a man aged 18 to 30 with COVID-19, enrolled during active disease. The CDR3 DNA sequence: TGCGCCAGCAGCTTGGAGTCTAGCGGGAGGATCAATGAGCAGTTCTTC. Its protein is CASSLESSGRINEQFF.